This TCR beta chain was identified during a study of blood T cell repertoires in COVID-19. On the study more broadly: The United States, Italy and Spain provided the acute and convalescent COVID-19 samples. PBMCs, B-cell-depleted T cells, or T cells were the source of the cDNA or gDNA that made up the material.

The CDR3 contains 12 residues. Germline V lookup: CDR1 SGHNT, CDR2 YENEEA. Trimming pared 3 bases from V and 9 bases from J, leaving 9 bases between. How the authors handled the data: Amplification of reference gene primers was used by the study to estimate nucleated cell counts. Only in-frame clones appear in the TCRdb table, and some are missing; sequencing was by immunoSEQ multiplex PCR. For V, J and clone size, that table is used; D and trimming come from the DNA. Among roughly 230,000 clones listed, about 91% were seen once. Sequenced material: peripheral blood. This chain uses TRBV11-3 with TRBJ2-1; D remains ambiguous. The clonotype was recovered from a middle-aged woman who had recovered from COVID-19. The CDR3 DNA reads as TGTGCCAGCAGCTTTGACAACAGTGAGCAGTTCTTC. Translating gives CASSFDNSEQFF.